This record covers a single TCR beta chain. Its antigen is not identified. Expressed TCRB transcripts got sequenced, as all isolated RNA was reverse transcribed. The table came from immunoSEQ multiplex PCR; TCRdb's copy has only in-frame clones and leaves some out. The top ten clones hold roughly 0.65% of a sample with about 68,000 clones, more than 45% of them seen once. This entry belongs to a study of beta chain features in type 1 diabetes. Study observations and caveats: Shorter TCRB CDR3s, moderately but significantly so, marked every one of the four CD4+ subsets in Type 1 diabetes patients.

The CDR3 has 13 residues. Trimming removed 9 bases from V and 0 bases from J, with 13 bases in between. Germline CDR1 reads SGHNT; CDR2 reads YYREEE (reference sequence). The source of this sequence is a man aged 30 to 45 with type 1 diabetes. This sequence joins TRBV5-4 and TRBJ2-7; D is possibly TRBD2 (7 bases). Material for sequencing was central memory CD4+ T cells from blood. As DNA, the CDR3 is TGTGCCACAGCCCGGGGGGCCTCCTACGAGCAGTACTTC. This sequence encodes CATARGASYEQYF. Supplemented by reference TRBV5-4 and TRBJ2-7, the full variable domain reads ETGVTQSPTHLIKTRGQQVTLRCSSQSGHNTVSWYQQALGQGPQFIFQYYREEENGRGNFPPRFSGLQFPNYSSELNVNALELDDSALYLCATARGASYEQYFGPGTRLTVT.